The rows below give T cell receptor beta chains drawn from one sample of a study of T-cell memory formation after mild COVID-19. TCRdb itself ran the 5' RACE reads through MiXCR, one entry per CDR3 protein. The sample records some 490,000 distinct CDR3 sequences, 15% to 20% being singletons. Input material: PBMCs or a T cell subset sorted from them (not recorded which). The origin of the receptors is an adult woman who had mild COVID-19 (a few samples of this study predate the infection). Cell type and time point are not known. The CDR3 runs from the conserved cysteine through the conserved F or W. D genes are given only for firm matches. The size field is filled for only some rows; it gives once, few, many or a size class.

abundance,len,j_gene,v_gene,d_gene,CDR3aa,CDR3nt
NA,16,TRBJ2-7,TRBV5-6,TRBD1,CASSLKGQGAFYEQYF,TGTGCCAGCAGCTTGAAGGGACAGGGGGCGTTCTACGAGCAGTACTTC
NA,14,TRBJ2-7,TRBV20-1,TRBD1,CSARSGTGDYEQYF,TGCAGTGCTAGAAGCGGGACAGGGGACTACGAGCAGTACTTC
NA,17,TRBJ1-6,TRBV20-1,NA,CSARPLFVTESNSPLHF,TGCAGTGCTAGACCACTCTTTGTGACAGAGAGCAATTCACCCCTCCACTTT
NA,14,TRBJ2-1,TRBV29-1,NA,CSVLRDISYNEQFF,TGCAGCGTTCTACGGGACATAAGCTACAATGAGCAGTTCTTC
NA,13,TRBJ2-7,TRBV5-1,NA,CASRRDSYYEQYF,TGCGCCAGCAGGCGGGACAGCTACTACGAGCAGTACTTC
few,15,TRBJ1-1,TRBV7-9,NA,CASSLLAGENTEAFF,TGTGCCAGCAGCTTACTCGCAGGGGAGAACACTGAAGCTTTCTTT
many,14,TRBJ1-1,TRBV20-1,NA,CSAPVGGPGTEAFF,TGCAGTGCCCCAGTTGGGGGGCCGGGGACTGAAGCTTTCTTT
many,16,TRBJ2-1,TRBV12-3/TRBV12-4,TRBD2,CASSFSSGGSYNEQFF,TGTGCCAGCAGTTTCTCTAGCGGTGGCTCCTACAATGAGCAGTTCTTC
NA,11,TRBJ2-7,TRBV6-1,NA,CASRGLHEQYF,TGTGCCAGCAGAGGACTTCACGAGCAGTACTTC
few,13,TRBJ2-7,TRBV29-1,NA,CSVEQGKMGEQYF,TGCAGCGTTGAACAGGGGAAAATGGGCGAGCAGTACTTC
NA,14,TRBJ2-6,TRBV29-1,NA,CSVDGESGANVLTF,TGCAGCGTTGACGGGGAGTCTGGGGCCAACGTCCTGACTTTC
few,16,TRBJ2-7,TRBV7-4,NA,CASSLWTESRSYEQYF,TGTGCCAGCAGTCTCTGGACAGAAAGCCGATCCTACGAGCAGTACTTC
few,12,TRBJ2-7,TRBV20-1,NA,CSASGAAYEQYF,TGCAGTGCCTCGGGGGCGGCCTACGAGCAGTACTTC
few,15,TRBJ1-1,TRBV4-3,NA,CASSQDRVRNTEAFF,TGCGCCAGCAGCCAAGATCGGGTCAGGAACACTGAAGCTTTCTTT
NA,16,TRBJ2-1,TRBV12-3/TRBV12-4,NA,CASSNTPSNMGMGQFF,TGTGCCAGCAGTAACACCCCCTCCAATATGGGAATGGGGCAGTTCTTC
many,10,TRBJ2-3,TRBV29-1,NA,CSVVTDTQYF,TGCAGCGTTGTCACAGATACGCAGTATTTT
NA,15,TRBJ1-4,TRBV3-1,NA,CASSPGSPTNEKLFF,TGTGCCAGCAGCCCCGGGTCTCCAACTAATGAAAAACTGTTTTTT
few,14,TRBJ1-4,TRBV24-1,NA,CATSEAGGEEKLFF,TGTGCCACCAGTGAGGCGGGGGGCGAGGAAAAACTGTTTTTT
few,13,TRBJ1-1,TRBV7-9,NA,CASSLFEGTEAFF,TGTGCCAGCAGCTTATTCGAGGGCACTGAAGCTTTCTTT
NA,12,TRBJ1-1,TRBV12-3/TRBV12-4,NA,CASPKEGAEAFF,TGTGCCAGCCCGAAGGAGGGAGCTGAAGCTTTCTTT
NA,17,TRBJ2-1,TRBV6-5,NA,CASSYSRGWTVGNEQFF,TGTGCCAGCAGTTACTCACGAGGTTGGACTGTAGGCAATGAGCAGTTCTTC
few,14,TRBJ2-7,TRBV5-5,NA,CASRGGESYHEQYF,TGTGCCAGCCGAGGGGGGGAATCCTACCACGAGCAGTACTTC
NA,14,TRBJ1-5,TRBV6-6,NA,CASTGEGNNQPQHF,TGTGCCAGCACCGGGGAGGGTAACAATCAGCCCCAGCATTTT
few,17,TRBJ2-3,TRBV9,NA,CASSVAGGPPYTDTQYF,TGTGCCAGCAGCGTAGCGGGGGGCCCACCTTACACAGATACGCAGTATTTT
few,14,TRBJ1-5,TRBV12-3/TRBV12-4,NA,CASSPNTAGTAQHF,TGTGCCAGCAGCCCCAACACGGCCGGAACGGCCCAGCATTTT
few,17,TRBJ2-1,TRBV7-9,NA,CASSLGSQGGGYNEQFF,TGTGCCAGCAGCTTAGGCTCCCAAGGGGGAGGGTACAATGAGCAGTTCTTC